This record concerns one T cell receptor (beta chain) sequence. The antigen is undetermined. This specimen belongs to a study of T cells in localized non-small cell lung cancer. Study-level points and caveats: Sequencing covered just one tumor region, so heterogeneity cannot be ruled out. In adjacent lung, a median roughly 53 of the top 100 tumor clones were found.

The CDR3 length is 14 residues. CDR1 and CDR2 (germline): MNHNY, SVGAGI (reference sequence). The trim removed 6 bases at V and 0 bases at J, leaving 4 bases unmatched. The repertoire was sequenced with immunoSEQ multiplex PCR; TCRdb's copy has only in-frame clones and lacks some. The sample has 7,700 or so clones, roughly 94% seen once. The material was peripheral blood mononuclear cells, obtained before any cancer treatment. This clonotype was obtained from a male donor at least 60 years old with stage II lung adenocarcinoma. The chain couples TRBV6-6 to TRBJ1-1; 7 bases agree with TRBD1. The CDR3 here is CASSRDSVNTEAFF. The CDR3 nucleotides read TGTGCCAGCAGCAGGGACAGCGTGAACACTGAAGCTTTCTTT.